These 7 T cell receptor beta chains came from one sample sequenced in a study of T cells in Graves' hyperthyroidism and ophthalmopathy. Amplification yielded TCR beta CDR3 regions, with RNA transcripts as the source. First-round RT-PCR with HTBI primers amplified the TCR CDR3 region. TCRdb re-called the multiplex PCR reads with MiXCR, one entry per CDR3 protein. The table has about 350,000 distinct CDR3 sequences, around 13% seen once. Sample: blood. The receptors originated from a young woman with Graves' hyperthyroidism.

The V gene is TRBV15, the J gene TRBJ2-1; tentatively, D is TRBD2 (6 bases). V dropped 3 bases and J dropped 0 bases, with 9 bases sitting between them. CDR1 and CDR2 from the germline V gene are LNHNV and YYDKDF (reference sequence). The CDR3 is made up of 15 amino acids. CDR3: CATSSKGGSYNEQFF. The CDR3 DNA follows: TGTGCCACCAGCAGTAAGGGAGGCTCCTACAATGAGCAGTTCTTC. The full variable domain, in which reference TRBV15 and TRBJ2-1 provide the parts outside the CDR3, is DAMVIQNPRYQVTQFGKPVTLSCSQTLNHNVMYWYQQKSSQAPKLLFHYYDKDFNNEADTPDNFQSRRPNTSFCFLDIRSPGLGDTAMYLCATSSKGGSYNEQFFGPGTRLTVL.

This rearrangement joins TRBV5-1 to TRBJ1-1, with 8 positions matching TRBD1. This CDR3 contains 15 residues. Germline trimming cut 2 bases from V and 2 bases from J; bases unmatched to any gene: 5. Germline V gives CDR1 SGHRS, CDR2 YFSETQ. The CDR3 sequence is CASSFGQGPNTEAFF. The CDR3 DNA sequence: TGCGCCAGCAGCTTCGGACAGGGACCCAACACTGAAGCTTTCTTT.

This clonotype occurred many times. In DNA form, the CDR3 reads TGTGCCAGCAGTTCCGAGGTGAACTATGGCTACACCTTC. It translates to CASSSEVNYGYTF. V is TRBV27 and J is TRBJ1-2; D call uncertain. The germline gives CDR1 MNHEY, CDR2 SMNVEV (reference sequence). The CDR3 sequence is 13 residues long. V lost 4 bases and J lost 2, with 8 bases in between.

This clonotype occurred a few times. CDR3 coding DNA: TGTGCCAGCAGCCAAGAGGTAGCAGAGACCCAGTACTTC. Translating it yields CASSQEVAETQYF. The chain joins TRBV14 to TRBJ2-5; D ambiguous. In germline, CDR1 is SGHDN, CDR2 FVKESK. V lost 0 bases to trimming and J lost 4 bases, with 6 bases between them. The CDR3 has 13 residues.

The rearrangement joins TRBV10-3 to TRBJ1-1; the D gene is possibly TRBD1 (6 bases). V lost 3 bases, J lost 7 bases, and 15 bases lay in between. CDR3 length: 14 residues. Germline CDR1 reads ENHRY; CDR2 reads SYGVKD. The CDR3 region has the DNA TGTGCCATCAGTGATTTTCAGGGGCAGGTTGAAGCTTTCTTT. Translation gives CAISDFQGQVEAFF.

This clonotype was seen a few times. The chain recombines TRBV5-1 with TRBJ2-5; TRBD1 matches at 8 bases. The CDR3 sequence is 15 residues long. V shed 4 bases, J shed 3 bases, and the junction held 8 bases outside the gene matches. Germline V gene sequence: CDR1 SGHRS, CDR2 YFSETQ. The CDR3 reads CASSGQGRWEETQYF. In nucleotides, the CDR3 is TGCGCCAGCAGCGGACAGGGCAGGTGGGAAGAGACCCAGTACTTC.

This clonotype turned up a few times. The V gene is TRBV6-1, the J gene TRBJ2-3; 9 bases align to TRBD1. From germline, CDR1 is MNHNS and CDR2 SASEGT. This CDR3 is 15 amino acids long. Trimming at V came to 7 bases and at J to 2 bases, leaving 7 bases not matched to a gene. CDR3 sequence: CASIVGQGITDTQYF. DNA of the CDR3: TGTGCCAGCATCGTTGGACAGGGGATCACAGATACGCAGTATTTT.